The present entry profiles one T cell receptor (beta chain) with its context. The sample belongs to a study of sequential checkpoint blockade in melanoma. Sample treatment: randomized to nivolumab then ipilimumab (arm A) or the reverse (arm B). This CDR3 contains 15 residues. V lost 5 bases, J lost 6 bases, and 10 bases stayed unmatched. Looked up from germline, CDR1 is SGHTA and CDR2 is FQGNSA. Method: immunoSEQ multiplex PCR; TCRdb's copy keeps in-frame clones and lacks some. The sample lists about 28,000 clones, about 89% seen once, with about 14% in the top ten. Sequenced material: CD8+ T cells sorted from blood (inferred from file names), taken from a patient given nivolumab and ipilimumab in sequence. The V call is TRBV7-2, the J call TRBJ2-1; TRBD1 aligns across 7 bases. The receptor was derived from a human donor with melanoma. DNA for the CDR3: TGTGCCAGCAGCCCTACCCGGGACAGCCTCAATGAGCAGTTCTTC. Protein product: CASSPTRDSLNEQFF.